One and the same sample provided the 18 T cell receptor beta chains below, sequenced in a study of CXCR3-negative and CXCR3-positive naive CD8 T cells. UMI-labeled 5' RACE TRB cDNA libraries were prepared from the cells. TCRdb reprocessed the 5' RACE reads, keeping one entry per CDR3 protein, no DNA. The sample table sets out 70,000 to 100,000 distinct CDR3 sequences. The sample taken for sequencing was naive CXCR3- CD8+ T cells from blood. Regarding subset: CD45RO-CCR7+CD27+CD95- naive CD8+ T cells lacking CXCR3 (TNR3-). All receptors come from a human donor in good health. Some clones in this sample may be carry-over from other donors' samples.

This sequence joins TRBV28 and TRBJ1-2; TCRdb picks TRBD1, but there is no DNA to check that call. The CDR3 loop spans 15 amino acids. Germline CDR1 is MDHEN and CDR2 is SYDVKM. CDR3 sequence reads: CASSTRTGVNYGYTF.

This CDR3 reads CASSSPIAVGETQYF. The chain employs TRBV12-3 or TRBV12-4 and TRBJ2-5; TCRdb reports TRBD2, a call that lacks DNA to check it against. The CDR3 length is 15 residues.

This chain connects TRBV7-6 to TRBJ2-7; the D gene TCRdb calls, TRBD1, cannot be checked with no DNA. Germline V gene lookup returns CDR1 SGHVS and CDR2 FNYEAQ. The CDR3 length is 14 residues. The CDR3 protein is CASSPGTQLYEQYF. Full variable domain (rest looked up from reference TRBV7-6 and TRBJ2-7): GAGVSQSPRYKVTKRGQDVALRCDPISGHVSLYWYRQALGQGPEFLTYFNYEAQQDKSGLPNDRFSAERPEGSISTLTIQRTEQRDSAMYRCASSPGTQLYEQYFGPGTRLTVT.

J is TRBJ2-7 and V is TRBV6-2 or TRBV6-3; the TRBD1 assignment by TCRdb is unverifiable without DNA. The CDR3 is 12 residues long. CDR1 and CDR2 from the germline V gene are MNHEY and SVGEGT. The CDR3 protein is CASSKYRDEQYF.

V and J are TRBV7-3 and TRBJ2-5. The CDR3 has 15 residues. The germline CDR1 and CDR2 sequences are SGHTA and FQGTGA. The CDR3 spells CASSLFLSSQETQYF.

V is TRBV7-9 and J is TRBJ2-1; TCRdb's D gene call, TRBD2, goes unchecked for lack of DNA. Germline V gives CDR1 SEHNR, CDR2 FQNEAQ (reference sequence). The CDR3 has 17 residues. The CDR3 loop reads CASSLAAGASLFDEQFF. Together with reference TRBV7-9 and TRBJ2-1, the CDR3 gives the full variable domain: DTGVSQNPRHKITKRGQNVTFRCDPISEHNRLYWYRQTLGQGPEFLTYFQNEAQLEKSRLLSDRFSAERPKGSFSTLEIQRTEQGDSAMYLCASSLAAGASLFDEQFFGPGTRLTVL.

V and J are TRBV2 and TRBJ2-7; without DNA, the TCRdb call of TRBD2 cannot be checked. The CDR3 is made up of 17 amino acids. Germline-derived CDR1 and CDR2 are SNHLY and FYNNEI. The CDR3: CASSTRRLGLGTYEQYF.

The CDR3 reads CSVLLVGPYNEQFF. The chain uses TRBV29-1 and TRBJ2-1; the D gene TCRdb calls, TRBD2, cannot be checked with no DNA. There are 14 residues in the CDR3. Germline assignment: CDR1 SQVTM and CDR2 ANQGSEA.

The CDR3 protein is CASSHRPGQGTNEQFF. The V and J genes are TRBV7-9 and TRBJ2-1; TCRdb's D call of TRBD1 is untestable without DNA. The CDR3 consists of 16 residues. Germline lookup yields CDR1 SEHNR and CDR2 FQNEAQ (reference sequence).

The rearrangement uses TRBV11-2 and TRBJ2-1; TCRdb selects TRBD2, and the lack of DNA leaves this call unchecked. Germline assignment: CDR1 SGHAT and CDR2 FQNNGV. CDR3 length: 16 residues. CDR3 region: CASSLGSGRFYNEQFF.

This chain links TRBV4-3 with TRBJ2-1. Germline CDR1 is LGHNA and CDR2 is YSLEER. CDR3 length equals 13 residues. The CDR3 loop is CASSQFLGNEQFF.

The chain carries TRBV24-1 and TRBJ1-5; lacking DNA, the TRBD1 call made by TCRdb goes unchecked. This CDR3 spans 14 amino acids. Per the germline V gene, CDR1 is KGHDR and CDR2 is SFDVKD. Here the CDR3 reads CASSRGQGHQPQHF.

V gene TRBV29-1 combines with J gene TRBJ2-5; with no DNA, the TCRdb D assignment of TRBD1 cannot be verified. The CDR3 totals 12 residues. Germline loops: CDR1 SQVTM, CDR2 ANQGSEA. The CDR3: CSVETAQETQYF.

The chain has TRBV12-3 or TRBV12-4 and TRBJ1-2; no DNA is available, so the TRBD1 call from TCRdb remains unchecked. This CDR3 spans 15 amino acids. This chain's CDR3 is CASSLATDIYYGYTF.

The chain combines TRBV5-6 with TRBJ1-6; TCRdb's D call, TRBD1, is unchecked because there is no DNA. The CDR3 runs to 16 residues. Germline CDR1 SGHDT, CDR2 YYEEEE. The chain's CDR3 is CASSDRDRVYNSPLHF.

V gene TRBV6-2 or TRBV6-3 combines with J gene TRBJ1-5; TCRdb proposes TRBD1, but this gene call is untestable without DNA. The CDR3 has 12 residues. Germline V gene data show CDR1 as MNHEY and CDR2 as SVGEGT. CDR3 protein: CASGPGVQPQHF.

The chain links TRBV20-1 to TRBJ1-1; TCRdb's D gene call, TRBD1, goes unchecked for lack of DNA. CDR3 length equals 14 residues. The V gene's germline CDR1 is DFQATT and CDR2 SNEGSKA (reference sequence). The CDR3 loop reads CSASKQGESTEAFF.

V usage is TRBV29-1 and J usage is TRBJ2-3; TCRdb outputs TRBD1, but without DNA this stays unchecked. Germline V lookup: CDR1 SQVTM, CDR2 ANQGSEA. The CDR3 runs to 13 residues. The CDR3 is CSVEGRGQDTQYF.